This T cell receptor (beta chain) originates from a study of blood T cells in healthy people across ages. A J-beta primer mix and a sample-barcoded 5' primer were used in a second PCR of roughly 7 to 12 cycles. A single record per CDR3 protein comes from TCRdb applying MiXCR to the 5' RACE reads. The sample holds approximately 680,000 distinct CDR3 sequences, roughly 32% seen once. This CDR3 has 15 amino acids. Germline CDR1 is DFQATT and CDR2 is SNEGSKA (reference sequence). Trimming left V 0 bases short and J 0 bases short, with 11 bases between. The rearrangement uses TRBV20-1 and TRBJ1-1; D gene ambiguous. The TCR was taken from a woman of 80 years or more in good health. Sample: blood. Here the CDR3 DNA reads TGCAGTGCTAGAGACCCCAATATTATGAACACTGAAGCTTTCTTT. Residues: CSARDPNIMNTEAFF.